These T cell receptor beta chains were read from a single sample in a study of cytomegalovirus exposure and HLA in healthy donors. Assay used: immunoSEQ multiplex PCR; TCRdb lists only in-frame clones, some missing. This sample has under 110,000 clones, with roughly 80% found just once. The sequenced sample was PBMCs. The receptor source for this set is a man aged 35-49 years in good health and CMV-seronegative. CDR3s include the opening cysteine and the closing phenylalanine or tryptophan. Each record gives: CDR3 protein, CDR3 DNA, J gene, clone size, V gene, D gene. A D gene is named only where the DNA matches it firmly. A row's size may be missing; if present it is once, few, many or a size class.

CASSQIYTLGNTIYF | TGTGCCAGCAGCCAGATTTACACCCTTGGAAACACCATATATTTT | TRBJ1-3 | - | TRBV4-2 | -
CASSLGRGPDTQYF | TGTGCCAGCAGCTTAGGAAGGGGCCCAGATACGCAGTATTTT | TRBJ2-3 | - | TRBV11-2 | -
CSVGDQPYEQYF | TGCAGCGTCGGAGACCAACCGTACGAGCAGTACTTC | TRBJ2-7 | once | TRBV29-1 | -
CASSIGTFYQETQYF | TGTGCCAGTAGTATAGGTACTTTTTACCAAGAGACCCAGTACTTC | TRBJ2-5 | - | TRBV19 | -
CASSASGAVGYTF | TGCGCCAGCAGTGCATCAGGGGCGGTTGGCTACACCTTC | TRBJ1-2 | once | TRBV10-1 | -
CASSPQSTGYYGYTF | TGTGCCAGCAGTCCTCAATCGACAGGCTACTATGGCTACACCTTC | TRBJ1-2 | - | TRBV6-5 | -
CASRDSQGYETQYF | TGCGCCAGCAGAGATTCACAGGGCTATGAGACCCAGTACTTC | TRBJ2-5 | - | TRBV5-1 | -
CASGLRQGPYNEQFF | TGTGCTAGTGGTCTCCGACAGGGGCCCTACAATGAGCAGTTCTTC | TRBJ2-1 | - | TRBV12-5 | TRBD1
CASSLGGRFVTQYF | TGTGCCAGCAGTTTAGGGGGCCGATTTGTTACGCAGTATTTT | TRBJ2-3 | - | TRBV27 | -
CASSESGVPSSTRGYTF | TGTGCCAGCAGTGAATCAGGCGTTCCGAGTTCAACGCGTGGCTACACCTTC | TRBJ1-2 | - | TRBV6-1 | -
CASSQGQGSNTEAFF | TGCGCCAGCAGCCAAGGACAGGGCAGTAACACTGAAGCTTTCTTT | TRBJ1-1 | - | TRBV5-1 | TRBD1